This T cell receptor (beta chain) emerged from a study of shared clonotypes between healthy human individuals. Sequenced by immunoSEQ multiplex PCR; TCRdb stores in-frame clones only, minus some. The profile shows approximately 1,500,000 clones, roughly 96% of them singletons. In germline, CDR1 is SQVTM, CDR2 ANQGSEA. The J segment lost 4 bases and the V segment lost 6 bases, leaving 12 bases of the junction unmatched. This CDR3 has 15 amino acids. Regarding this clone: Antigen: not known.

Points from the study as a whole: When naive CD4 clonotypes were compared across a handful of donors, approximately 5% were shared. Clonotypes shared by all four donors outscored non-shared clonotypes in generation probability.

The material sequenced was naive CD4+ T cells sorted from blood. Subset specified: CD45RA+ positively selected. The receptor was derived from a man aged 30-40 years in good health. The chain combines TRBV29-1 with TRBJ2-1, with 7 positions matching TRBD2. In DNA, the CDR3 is TGCAGCGTGCTGAGCGGGGAGGAGCATTACAATGAGCAGTTCTTC. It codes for CSVLSGEEHYNEQFF.